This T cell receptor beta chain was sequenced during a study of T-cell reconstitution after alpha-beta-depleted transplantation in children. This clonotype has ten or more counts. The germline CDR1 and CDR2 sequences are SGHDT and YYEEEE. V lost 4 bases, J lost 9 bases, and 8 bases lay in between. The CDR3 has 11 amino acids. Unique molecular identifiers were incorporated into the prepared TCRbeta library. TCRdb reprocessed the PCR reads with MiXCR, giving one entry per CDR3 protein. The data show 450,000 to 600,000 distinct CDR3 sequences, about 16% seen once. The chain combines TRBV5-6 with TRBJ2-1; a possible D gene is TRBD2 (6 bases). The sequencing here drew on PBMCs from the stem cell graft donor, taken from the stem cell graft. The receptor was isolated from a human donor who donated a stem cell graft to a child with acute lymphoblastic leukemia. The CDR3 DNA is TGTGCCAGCAGCACCGGGGGTGAGCAGTTCTTC. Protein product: CASSTGGEQFF.